These 17 T cell receptor beta chains share one sample of origin, sequenced in a study of neoadjuvant anti-PD-1 for oral cavity cancer (dated by TCRdb to about 2021). The time point label corresponds to: before neoadjuvant nivolumab. The protocol used for the library was the immunoSEQ multiplex PCR assay. In TCRdb, the immuneACCESS table is reduced to in-frame sequences with V and J assigned. These tables do not hold every clone; where another copy was compared, an unresolved V gene accounts for under half, and the others remain unexplained. The sample table holds 6,500 to 7,000 clones, of which around 48% were seen once. Of the sample, approximately 28% is held by the ten largest clones. The specimen was tumor tissue, collected before nivolumab (anti-PD-1) treatment. These receptors originate from a person aged 40 to 85 with oral cavity squamous cell carcinoma.

As for this clone: Compared with germline, one end of the junction differs, possibly owing to a read error. The chain is built from TRBV4-3 and TRBJ1-4; D uncertain. Germline CDR1 is LGHNA and CDR2 is YSLEER. The CDR3 has 15 residues. DNA for the CDR3: TGCGCCAGCAGCAAAGATTCGGTCCTCGGGGAAAAACTGTTTTTT. Translation: CASSKDSVLGEKLFF.

This clone came up a few times. V gene TRBV29-1 combines with J gene TRBJ1-2, with a possible D match to TRBD1 (6 bases). The V gene lost 6 bases and the J gene lost 4 bases, with 15 bases spanning the gap. Germline V lookup: CDR1 SQVTM, CDR2 ANQGSEA. The length of the CDR3 is 13 residues. This CDR3 reads CSVGLQGVYGYTF. The CDR3 coding sequence is TGCAGCGTGGGCCTACAGGGCGTCTATGGCTACACCTTC.

This clone has just a few counts. The gene calls are TRBV10-1 and TRBJ2-6; 11 positions agree with TRBD1. Trimming removed 6 bases from V and 2 bases from J; junction bases left unmatched: 6. The V gene's germline CDR1 is WNHNN and CDR2 SYGVQD (reference sequence). The CDR3 has 17 residues. The CDR3 is CASSLDRGQAGANVLTF. CDR3 in DNA: TGCGCCAGCAGCCTGGACAGGGGGCAAGCTGGGGCCAACGTCCTGACTTTC.

The V call is TRBV4-3, the J call TRBJ1-6, with D uncertain. V was cut by 0 bases and J by 0 bases, with 12 bases left in between. This CDR3 has 18 amino acids. Germline CDR1 LGHNA, CDR2 YSLEER. The chain's CDR3 is CASSQELLGGSYNSPLHF. Written as DNA, the CDR3 is TGCGCCAGCAGCCAAGAATTGCTCGGCGGCTCCTATAATTCACCCCTCCACTTT.

This chain joins TRBV5-1 and TRBJ2-5; TRBD2 matches at 12 bases. The germline V gene encodes CDR1 SGHRS and CDR2 YFSETQ. V was pared by 4 bases and J by 2 bases, with 3 bases of the junction left unmatched. The CDR3 has 15 residues. CDR3 in DNA: TGCGCCAGCAGCCCACTAGCGGGGGGACAAGAGACCCAGTACTTC. Residues: CASSPLAGGQETQYF.

The rearrangement links TRBV11-2 to TRBJ2-7, with D possibly matching TRBD2 (6 bases). The V gene's germline CDR1 is SGHAT and CDR2 FQNNGV. The CDR3 length is 16 residues. V lost 2 bases and J lost 2, with 16 bases in between. DNA for the CDR3: TGTGCCAGCAGCTTACACTCTGCGGGGCGGACCTACGAGCAGTACTTC. Protein: CASSLHSAGRTYEQYF.

This clone was counted a few times. The chain carries TRBV28 and TRBJ2-7; 8 nucleotides agree with TRBD1. There are 14 residues in the CDR3. Germline values: CDR1 MDHEN, CDR2 SYDVKM. V shed 3 bases, J shed 2 bases, and the junction held 3 bases outside the gene matches. DNA of the CDR3: TGTGCCAGCAGTTTTGGGACAGGCGCCTACGAGCAGTACTTC. It specifies CASSFGTGAYEQYF.

This clone came up a few times. The rearrangement joins TRBV2 to TRBJ2-5; D gene ambiguous. CDR1 and CDR2 (germline): SNHLY, FYNNEI. CDR3 size: 12 residues. With 7 bases removed from V and 5 bases from J, the gap between germline ends came to 11 bases. The chain's CDR3 is CASKEGLETQYF. The CDR3 DNA follows: TGTGCCAGCAAGGAAGGGTTGGAGACCCAGTACTTC.

The chain joins TRBV10-3 to TRBJ1-6; D gene unclear. The CDR3 spans 16 residues. CDR1 is ENHRY, CDR2 SYGVKD, per germline. V was shortened by 3 bases and J by 0 bases, with 9 bases between the two germline ends. The CDR3 reads CAISDNRVSYNSPLHF. The CDR3 coding sequence is TGTGCCATCAGTGACAACCGCGTCTCCTATAATTCACCCCTCCACTTT.

V and J are TRBV7-3 and TRBJ1-5, with D possibly TRBD1 on 6 matching bases. Germline V gives CDR1 SGHTA, CDR2 FQGTGA. The CDR3 loop spans 19 amino acids. The ends were cut back, 5 bases at V and 2 bases at J, with 25 bases in the middle. Written as DNA, the CDR3 is TGTGCCAGCAGCCCGCCGACTGGGGGCACGTTGTTTGGCAATCAGCCCCAGCATTTT. This gives the protein CASSPPTGGTLFGNQPQHF.

The chain recombines TRBV15 with TRBJ1-2, with D possibly matching TRBD1 (5 bases). This CDR3 region has 14 residues. Deletions cut 0 bases from V and 8 bases from J, with 13 bases between. Germline V gene sequence: CDR1 LNHNV, CDR2 YYDKDF (reference sequence). CDR3 residues: CATSREGRETGYTF. CDR3 coding DNA: TGTGCCACCAGCAGAGAAGGCAGGGAAACAGGCTACACCTTC.

This clone occurred a few times. This chain connects TRBV28 to TRBJ1-5, with D perhaps TRBD1 (5 bases). Germline CDR1 is MDHEN and CDR2 is SYDVKM. This CDR3 has 14 residues. Trimming stripped 2 bases from V and 6 bases from J, with 11 bases between. The CDR3 spells CASSLLSRAQPQHF. The CDR3 bases are TGTGCCAGCAGTTTACTCTCCAGGGCTCAGCCCCAGCATTTT.

CDR3 sequence reads: CASSLKGQGHQPQHF. The DNA for the CDR3 is TGTGCCAGCAGCTTAAAGGGACAGGGGCATCAGCCCCAGCATTTT. The chain joins TRBV11-2 to TRBJ1-5, with 10 bases matching TRBD1. This CDR3 comprises 15 residues. Germline V gene data show CDR1 as SGHAT and CDR2 as FQNNGV. V was pared by 2 bases and J by 5 bases, with 3 bases of the junction left unmatched.

The DNA of the CDR3 is TGTGCCAGCAGCTGGGGACTAGTCTCCTACAATGAGCAGTTCTTC. This encodes CASSWGLVSYNEQFF. The chain couples TRBV13 to TRBJ2-1, with 8 bases identical to TRBD2. V gave up 4 bases and J gave up 0 bases; unmatched junction bases: 2. Per the germline V gene, CDR1 is PRHDT and CDR2 is FYEKMQ (reference sequence). The CDR3 spans 15 residues.

This clone was observed a few times. This sequence joins TRBV21-1 and TRBJ2-5; the table's D call TRBD1 went unverified against the DNA. TRBV21-1 is a pseudogene locus. This CDR3 region has 15 residues. DNA of the CDR3: TGTGCCAGCAACAGGACAGGGCTGGGTGGAGAGACCCAGTACTTC. Its protein product is CASNRTGLGGETQYF.

Worth noting for this clone: This clone may be a read error of a much larger clone one base away. This chain joins TRBV5-4 and TRBJ2-7; D might be TRBD2 (6 bases). Germline-derived CDR1 and CDR2 are SGHNT and YYREEE (reference sequence). The V end lost 4 bases, the J end lost 4 bases, and 12 bases lay between the germline ends. The CDR3 is 13 residues long. DNA for the CDR3: TGTGCCAGCAGCCAAGATGGGGGGTACGAGCAGTACTTC. Translated: CASSQDGGYEQYF.

V usage is TRBV27 and J usage is TRBJ2-1, with TRBD2 identical over 7 bases. V gave up 2 bases and J gave up 12 bases; unmatched junction bases: 10. Germline V gene data show CDR1 as MNHEY and CDR2 as SMNVEV (reference sequence). This CDR3 region has 14 residues. In nucleotides, the CDR3 is TGTGCCAGCAGTTTACACGGGGGGAAGGACCGGCAGTTCTTC. Amino acid sequence: CASSLHGGKDRQFF.